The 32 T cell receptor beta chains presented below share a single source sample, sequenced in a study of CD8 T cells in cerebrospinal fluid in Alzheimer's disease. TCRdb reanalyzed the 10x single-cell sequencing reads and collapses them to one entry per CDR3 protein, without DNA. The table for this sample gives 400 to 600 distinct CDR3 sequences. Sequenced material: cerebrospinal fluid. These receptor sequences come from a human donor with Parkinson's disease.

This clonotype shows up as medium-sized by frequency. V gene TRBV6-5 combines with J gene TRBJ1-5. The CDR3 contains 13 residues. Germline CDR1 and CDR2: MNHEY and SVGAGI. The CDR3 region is CASSYLGNQPQHF.

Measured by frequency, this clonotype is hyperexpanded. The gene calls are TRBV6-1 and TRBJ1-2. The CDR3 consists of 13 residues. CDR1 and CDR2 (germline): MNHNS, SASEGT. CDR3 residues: CASSDPGAYGYTF.

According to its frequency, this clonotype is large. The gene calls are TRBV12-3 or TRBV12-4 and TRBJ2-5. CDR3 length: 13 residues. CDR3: CASEEHNQETQYF.

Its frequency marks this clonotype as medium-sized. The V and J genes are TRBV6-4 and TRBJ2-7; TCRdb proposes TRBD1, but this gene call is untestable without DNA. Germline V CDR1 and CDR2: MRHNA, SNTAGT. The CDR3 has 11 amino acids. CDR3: CASSARRKQYF.

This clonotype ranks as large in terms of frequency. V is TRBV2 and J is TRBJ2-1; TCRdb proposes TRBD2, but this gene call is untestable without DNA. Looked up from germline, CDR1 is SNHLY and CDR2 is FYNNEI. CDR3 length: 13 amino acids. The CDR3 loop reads CATAKEALAEQFF.

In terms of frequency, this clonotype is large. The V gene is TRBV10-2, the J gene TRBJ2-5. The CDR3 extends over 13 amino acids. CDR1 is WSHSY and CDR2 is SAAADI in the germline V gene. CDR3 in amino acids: CASSSPDQETQYF.

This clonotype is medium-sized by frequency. The CDR3 reads CASSFIGGATEAFF. This chain uses TRBV7-2 with TRBJ1-1; no DNA is available, so the TRBD1 call from TCRdb remains unchecked. The germline CDR1 and CDR2 sequences are SGHTA and FQGNSA. The CDR3 sequence is 14 residues long.

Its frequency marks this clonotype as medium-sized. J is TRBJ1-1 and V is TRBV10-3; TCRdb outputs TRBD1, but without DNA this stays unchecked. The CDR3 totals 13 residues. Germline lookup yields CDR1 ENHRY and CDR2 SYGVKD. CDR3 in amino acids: CAISPTDNTEAFF.

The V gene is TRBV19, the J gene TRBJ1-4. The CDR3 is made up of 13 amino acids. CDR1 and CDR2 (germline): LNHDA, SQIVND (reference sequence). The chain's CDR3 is CASTGTTNEKLFF.

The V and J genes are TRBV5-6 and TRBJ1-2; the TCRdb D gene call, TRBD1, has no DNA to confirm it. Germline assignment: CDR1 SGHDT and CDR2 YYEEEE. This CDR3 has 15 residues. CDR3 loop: CASCVWTGGNYGYTF.

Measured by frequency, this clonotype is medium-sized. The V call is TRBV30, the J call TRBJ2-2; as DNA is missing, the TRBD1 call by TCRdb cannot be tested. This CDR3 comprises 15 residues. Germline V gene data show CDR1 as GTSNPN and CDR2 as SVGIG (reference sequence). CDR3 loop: CAWSPGGDNTGELFF.

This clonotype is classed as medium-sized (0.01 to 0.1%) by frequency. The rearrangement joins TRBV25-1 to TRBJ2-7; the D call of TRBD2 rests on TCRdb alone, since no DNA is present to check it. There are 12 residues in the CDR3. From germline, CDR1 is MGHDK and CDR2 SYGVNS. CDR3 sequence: CASSTRGGEQYF.

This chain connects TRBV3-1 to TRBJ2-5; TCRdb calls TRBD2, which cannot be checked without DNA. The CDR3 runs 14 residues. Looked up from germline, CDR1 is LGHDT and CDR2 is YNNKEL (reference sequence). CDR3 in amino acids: CASSHGTYGETQYF.

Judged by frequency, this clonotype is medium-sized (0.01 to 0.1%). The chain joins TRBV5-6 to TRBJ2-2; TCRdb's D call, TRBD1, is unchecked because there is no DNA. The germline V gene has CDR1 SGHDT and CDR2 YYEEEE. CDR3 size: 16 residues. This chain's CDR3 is CASSLVTGTGTGELFF.

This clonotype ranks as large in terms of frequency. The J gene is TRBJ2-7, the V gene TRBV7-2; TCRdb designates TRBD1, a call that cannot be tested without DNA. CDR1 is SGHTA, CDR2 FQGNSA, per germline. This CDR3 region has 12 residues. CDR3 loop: CASSSTGYEQYF.

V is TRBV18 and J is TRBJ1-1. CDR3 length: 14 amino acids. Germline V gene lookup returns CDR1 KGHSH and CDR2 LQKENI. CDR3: CASSSRAENTEAFF.

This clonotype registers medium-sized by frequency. The CDR3 here is CARVVSIPLHF. The chain joins TRBV7-9 to TRBJ1-6. Germline lookup yields CDR1 SEHNR and CDR2 FQNEAQ (reference sequence). The CDR3 totals 11 residues. Full variable domain (remainder filled in from reference TRBV7-9 and TRBJ1-6): DTGVSQNPRHKITKRGQNVTFRCDPISEHNRLYWYRQTLGQGPEFLTYFQNEAQLEKSRLLSDRFSAERPKGSFSTLEIQRTEQGDSAMYLCARVVSIPLHFGNGTRLTVT.

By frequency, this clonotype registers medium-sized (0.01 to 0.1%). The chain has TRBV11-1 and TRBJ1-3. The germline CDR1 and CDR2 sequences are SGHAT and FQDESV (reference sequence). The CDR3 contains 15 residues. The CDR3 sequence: CASSSDGDYGNTIYF.

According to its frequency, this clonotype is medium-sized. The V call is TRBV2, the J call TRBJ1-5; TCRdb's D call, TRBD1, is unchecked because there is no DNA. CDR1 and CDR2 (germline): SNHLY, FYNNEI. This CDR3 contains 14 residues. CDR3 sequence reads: CASTGDGSNQPQHF.

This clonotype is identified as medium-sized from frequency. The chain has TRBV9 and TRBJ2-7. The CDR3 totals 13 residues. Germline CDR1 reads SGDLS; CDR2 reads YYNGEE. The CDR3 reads CASSVAPEYEQYF. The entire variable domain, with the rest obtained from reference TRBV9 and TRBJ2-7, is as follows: DSGVTQTPKHLITATGQRVTLRCSPRSGDLSVYWYQQSLDQGLQFLIQYYNGEERAKGNILERFSAQQFPDLHSELNLSSLELGDSALYFCASSVAPEYEQYFGPGTRLTVT.

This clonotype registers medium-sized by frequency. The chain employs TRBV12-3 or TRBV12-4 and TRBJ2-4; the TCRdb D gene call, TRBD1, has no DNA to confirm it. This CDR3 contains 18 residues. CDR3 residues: CASSARGTGGMAKNIQYF.

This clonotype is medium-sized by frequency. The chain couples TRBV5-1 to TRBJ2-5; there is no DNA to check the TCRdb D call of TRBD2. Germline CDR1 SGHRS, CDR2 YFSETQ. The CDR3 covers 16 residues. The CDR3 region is CASSPGTSGGQETQYF.

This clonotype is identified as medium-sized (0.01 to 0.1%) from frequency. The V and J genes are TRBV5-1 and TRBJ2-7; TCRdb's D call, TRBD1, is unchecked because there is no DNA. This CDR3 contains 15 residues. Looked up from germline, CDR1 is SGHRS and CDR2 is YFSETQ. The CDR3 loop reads CASSSNWGGTYEQYF.

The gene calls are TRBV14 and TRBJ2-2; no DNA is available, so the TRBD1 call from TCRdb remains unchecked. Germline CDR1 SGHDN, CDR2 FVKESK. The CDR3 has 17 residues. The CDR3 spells CASSQEIRGRGAGELFF.

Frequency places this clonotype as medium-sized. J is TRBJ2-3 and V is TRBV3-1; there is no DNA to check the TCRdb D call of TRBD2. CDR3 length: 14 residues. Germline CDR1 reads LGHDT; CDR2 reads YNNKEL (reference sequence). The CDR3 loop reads CASSQGGGADTQYF.

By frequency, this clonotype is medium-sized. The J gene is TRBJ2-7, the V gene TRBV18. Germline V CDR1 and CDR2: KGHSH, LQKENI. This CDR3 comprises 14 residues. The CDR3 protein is CASSDRSLGSEQYF.

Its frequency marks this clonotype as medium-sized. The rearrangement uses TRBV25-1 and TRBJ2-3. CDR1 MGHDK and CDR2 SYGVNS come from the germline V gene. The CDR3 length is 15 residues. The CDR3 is CASSDGVRSTDTQYF.

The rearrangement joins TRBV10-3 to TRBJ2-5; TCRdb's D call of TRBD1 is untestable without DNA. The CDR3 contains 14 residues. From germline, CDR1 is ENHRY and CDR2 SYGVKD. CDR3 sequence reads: CAIRPGQGEETQYF.

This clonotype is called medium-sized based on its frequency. The CDR3 loop reads CASSFTGTNNSPLHF. This chain uses TRBV7-8 with TRBJ1-6; the TRBD1 assignment by TCRdb is unverifiable without DNA. This CDR3 comprises 15 residues. Germline V gene lookup returns CDR1 SGHVS and CDR2 FQNEAQ.

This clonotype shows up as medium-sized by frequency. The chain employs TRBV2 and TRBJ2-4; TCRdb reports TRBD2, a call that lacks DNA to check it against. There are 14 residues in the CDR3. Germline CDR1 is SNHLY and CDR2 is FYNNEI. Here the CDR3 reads CASTGATAKNIQYF.

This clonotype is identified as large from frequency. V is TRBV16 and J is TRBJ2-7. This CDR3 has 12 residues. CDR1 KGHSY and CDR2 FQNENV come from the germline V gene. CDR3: CASSQVSYEQYF.

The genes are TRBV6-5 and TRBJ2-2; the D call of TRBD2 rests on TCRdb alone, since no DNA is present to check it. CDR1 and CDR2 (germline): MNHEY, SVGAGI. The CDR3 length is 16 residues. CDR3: CASRYSGGTRTGELFF.